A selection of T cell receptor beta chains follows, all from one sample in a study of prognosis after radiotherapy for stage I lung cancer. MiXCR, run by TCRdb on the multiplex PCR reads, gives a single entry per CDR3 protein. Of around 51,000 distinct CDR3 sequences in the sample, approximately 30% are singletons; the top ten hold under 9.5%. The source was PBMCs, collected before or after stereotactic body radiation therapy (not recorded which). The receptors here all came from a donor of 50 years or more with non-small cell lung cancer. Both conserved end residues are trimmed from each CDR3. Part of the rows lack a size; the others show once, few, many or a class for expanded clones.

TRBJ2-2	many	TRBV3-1	ASSRGTGVTGELF
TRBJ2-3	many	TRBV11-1	ASNREGTDTQY
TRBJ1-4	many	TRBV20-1	SAPKGINEKLF
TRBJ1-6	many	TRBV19	ASSTGLLYSPLH
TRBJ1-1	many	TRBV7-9	ASSLYWKNTEAF
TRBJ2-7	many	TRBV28	ASSSGHPPGYEQY
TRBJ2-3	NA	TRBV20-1	SASSSLTYTQY
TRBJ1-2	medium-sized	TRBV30	AWNGFSRGYT
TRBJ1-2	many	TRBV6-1	ASRPASNYGYT
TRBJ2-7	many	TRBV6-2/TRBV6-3	ASSYSGVPDEQY
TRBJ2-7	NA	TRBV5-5	ASSLGPLYEQY
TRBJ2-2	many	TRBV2	ASRGLAGTGELF
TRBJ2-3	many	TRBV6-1	ASRPGTGGLDTQY
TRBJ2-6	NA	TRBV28	ASSYPGANVLT
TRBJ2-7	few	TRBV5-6	ASSLVRVREQY
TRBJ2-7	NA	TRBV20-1	SARNPSVPSYEQY
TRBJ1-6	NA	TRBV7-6	ASSWRARVFNSPLH
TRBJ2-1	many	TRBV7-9	ASSLRSYNEQF
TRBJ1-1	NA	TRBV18	ASSPPGEVTEAF
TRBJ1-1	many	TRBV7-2	ASSTGTGGTEAF
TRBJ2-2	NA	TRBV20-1	SGPDRVTGELF
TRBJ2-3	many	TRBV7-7	ASSAYREDTQY
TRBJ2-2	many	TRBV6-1	ASKFSGTGANTGELF
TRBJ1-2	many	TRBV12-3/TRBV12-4	ASSFNPIYGYT
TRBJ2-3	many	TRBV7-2	ASSLRGLVDTQY
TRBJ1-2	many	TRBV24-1	ATSEEGSSGYT
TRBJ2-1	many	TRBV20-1	SASRTYNEQF
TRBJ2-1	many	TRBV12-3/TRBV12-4	ASSFRAGPPYNEQF
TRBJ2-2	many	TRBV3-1	ASSPETSGNTGELF
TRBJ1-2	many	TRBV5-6	ASSRKGPLYGYT
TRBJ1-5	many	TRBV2	ASRADSFNQPQH
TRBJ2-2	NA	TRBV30	AWRRGARELF
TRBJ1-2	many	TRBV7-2	ASSLQTGGGYYGYT
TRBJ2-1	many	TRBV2	ASRQSDYNEQF
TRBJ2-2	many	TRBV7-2	ASSLSARGTGELF
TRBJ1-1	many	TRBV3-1	ASSQKGVAVGTEAF
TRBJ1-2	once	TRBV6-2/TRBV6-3	ASTQGQGAGYT
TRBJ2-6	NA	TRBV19	ASIPRGGRGGANVLT
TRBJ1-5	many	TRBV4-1	ASSQWISSNQPQH
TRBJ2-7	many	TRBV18	ASSLSARSDEQY
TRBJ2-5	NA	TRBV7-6	ASSKGTIDQDTQY
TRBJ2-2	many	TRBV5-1	ASSLLAATGELF
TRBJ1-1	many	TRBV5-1	ASSGYGGAENTEAF
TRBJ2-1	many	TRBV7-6	ASSSRSGNEQF
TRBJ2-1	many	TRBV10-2	ASRGLAGQINNEQF